Listed here are 14 T cell receptor beta chains from one sample, sequenced in a study of post-analysis software for immune sequencing data. These receptors have no identified antigens. Carried by the TCR beta cDNA libraries were unique molecular identifiers. MiXCR, run by TCRdb on the PCR reads, gives a single entry per CDR3 protein. The sample has about 180,000 distinct CDR3 sequences, 25% to 35% seen once. Study-level results: With TRBV5-6, TRBV5-1 and TRBV20-1 included, about five TRBV segments were more frequent in patients than in controls.

Sequenced sample: blood. The receptor set was obtained from a girl aged 10 to 17 with multiple sclerosis.

Worth noting for this clonotype: A junction end diverges from the germline sequence, so it may reflect a read error. V usage is TRBV2 and J usage is TRBJ2-1; D perhaps matches TRBD2 (6 bases). This CDR3 has 15 residues. Per the germline V gene, CDR1 is SNHLY and CDR2 is FYNNEI. The CDR3 spells CASGEREVPSYEQFF. The DNA for the CDR3 is TGTGCCAGCGGTGAAAGGGAGGTACCCTCCTACGAGCAGTTCTTC.

This clonotype was recorded many times. This chain connects TRBV18 to TRBJ2-1, with 7 bases matching TRBD1. V trimming: 0 bases; J trimming: 0 bases; junction bases outside the gene matches: 2. The CDR3 extends over 16 amino acids. Germline CDR1 KGHSH, CDR2 LQKENI. The CDR3 DNA follows: TGTGCCAGCTCACCACCGGGACAGAGCTCCTACAATGAGCAGTTCTTC. The encoded protein is CASSPPGQSSYNEQFF.

A remark on this clonotype: This may arise from a read error, as a much more abundant clone is one base away. The genes are TRBV20-1 and TRBJ2-7; tentatively, D is TRBD2 (6 bases). V lost 6 bases to trimming and J lost 4 bases, with 19 bases between them. Germline assignment: CDR1 DFQATT and CDR2 SNEGSKA (reference sequence). There are 14 residues in the CDR3. The CDR3 reads CSAPMVTGAYEQYF. In DNA form, the CDR3 reads TGCAGTGCCCCCATGGTAACGGGAGCTTACGAGCAGTACTTC.

In this sample, this clonotype turned up a few times. The chain is built from TRBV7-9 and TRBJ1-3; D is unresolved. The ends were cut back, 5 bases at V and 0 bases at J, with 11 bases in the middle. Per germline, CDR1 SEHNR and CDR2 FQNEAQ (reference sequence). This CDR3 region has 15 residues. The CDR3 region has the DNA TGTGCCAGCAGCCCGCATGTGGGCTCTGGAAACACCATATATTTT. This sequence encodes CASSPHVGSGNTIYF.

This clonotype has at least ten counts. The chain has TRBV3-1 and TRBJ2-7; 8 bases agree with TRBD1. The junction had 4 bases not matched to a gene; V was cut back by 2 bases and J by 7 bases. The CDR3 is made up of 13 amino acids. The germline V gene has CDR1 LGHDT and CDR2 YNNKEL (reference sequence). CDR3 loop: CASSQQGAGEQYF. The CDR3 coding sequence is TGTGCCAGCAGCCAACAGGGGGCGGGGGAGCAGTACTTC.

This clonotype was picked up many times. This chain uses TRBV20-1 with TRBJ2-1; 12 bases match TRBD2. Germline V gene lookup returns CDR1 DFQATT and CDR2 SNEGSKA (reference sequence). The CDR3 loop spans 16 amino acids. V gave up 3 bases and J gave up 10 bases; unmatched junction bases: 13. CDR3 protein: CSARPTSGRNRGEQFF. The CDR3, as DNA: TGCAGTGCTAGGCCCACTAGCGGGAGGAATCGGGGGGAGCAGTTCTTC.

This clonotype was observed at least ten times. The chain recombines TRBV4-2 with TRBJ2-3; 9 bases match TRBD2. Germline-derived CDR1 and CDR2 are LGHNA and YNFKEQ. V lost 0 bases, J lost 2 bases, and 3 bases stayed unmatched. This CDR3 has 16 amino acids. DNA of the CDR3: TGTGCCAGCAGCCAAGAGACTAGCGGATTCACAGATACGCAGTATTTT. Translating gives CASSQETSGFTDTQYF.

This clonotype turned up a few times. The chain joins TRBV25-1 to TRBJ2-1; D not certain. The germline V and J ends were trimmed by 3 bases and 2 bases, with 11 bases remaining between them. CDR1 is MGHDK, CDR2 SYGVNS, per germline. This CDR3 contains 15 residues. The CDR3 DNA is TGTGCCAGCAGTGAGAATAGGCCGGCCTACAATGAGCAGTTCTTC. Translated, it gives CASSENRPAYNEQFF. The complete variable domain, with remaining parts taken from reference TRBV25-1 and TRBJ2-1, reads EADIYQTPRYLVIGTGKKITLECSQTMGHDKMYWYQQDPGMELHLIHYSYGVNSTEKGDLSSESTVSRIRTEHFPLTLESARPSHTSQYLCASSENRPAYNEQFFGPGTRLTVL.

In its sample, this clonotype was seen many times. The chain recombines TRBV28 with TRBJ1-2; D remains ambiguous. This CDR3 has 15 amino acids. Trimming took off 2 bases at V and 2 bases at J, with 12 bases between the two ends. The germline V gene has CDR1 MDHEN and CDR2 SYDVKM. This CDR3 is CASSLSARENYGYTF. The CDR3 nucleotides are TGTGCCAGCAGTTTAAGTGCAAGAGAGAACTATGGCTACACCTTC.

In its sample, this clonotype was seen many times. V is TRBV6-6 and J is TRBJ2-7; D may be TRBD2 (5 bases). V lost 6 bases to trimming and J lost 6 bases, with 18 bases between them. The germline V gene has CDR1 MNHNY and CDR2 SVGAGI (reference sequence). This CDR3 spans 14 amino acids. CDR3 bases: TGTGCCAGCAGCTCAGTACAACTAGGCGCCGAGCAGTACTTC. Its protein is CASSSVQLGAEQYF.

The chain employs TRBV4-2 and TRBJ2-1, with TRBD2 matching 10 bases. Germline V gives CDR1 LGHNA, CDR2 YNFKEQ. This CDR3 has 18 residues. J gave up 2 bases and V 3 bases, and 10 bases lay outside the gene matches. CDR3 sequence (DNA): TGTGCCAGCAGCCACGGCCCCCGGACTAGCGGAGCCTACAATGAGCAGTTCTTC. This gives the protein CASSHGPRTSGAYNEQFF.

This clonotype was recorded many times. V is TRBV10-3 and J is TRBJ2-7, with 10 bases that match TRBD2. The CDR3 consists of 16 residues. Germline values: CDR1 ENHRY, CDR2 SYGVKD. With V trimmed by 3 bases and J by 5 bases, 10 bases remained unmatched. CDR3 nucleotides: TGTGCCATCAGTGAAGGGGGTCTAGCGGGAGCGCACGAGCAGTACTTC. It codes for CAISEGGLAGAHEQYF.

The chain couples TRBV18 to TRBJ1-1; D is possibly TRBD1 (5 bases). Germline assignment: CDR1 KGHSH and CDR2 LQKENI. This CDR3 is 14 amino acids long. Trimming removed 3 bases at V and 6 bases at J, with 14 bases between. DNA of the CDR3: TGTGCCAGCTCACCCAGCCATGGAGGGGCTGAAGCTTTCTTT. Protein sequence: CASSPSHGGAEAFF. The complete variable domain, with remaining parts taken from reference TRBV18 and TRBJ1-1, reads NAGVMQNPRHLVRRRGQEARLRCSPMKGHSHVYWYRQLPEEGLKFMVYLQKENIIDESGMPKERFSAEFPKEGPSILRIQQVVRGDSAAYFCASSPSHGGAEAFFGQGTRLTVV.

The V call is TRBV27, the J call TRBJ2-1, with 11 bases fitting TRBD2. This CDR3 has 14 residues. Per the germline V gene, CDR1 is MNHEY and CDR2 is SMNVEV (reference sequence). J lost 8 bases, V lost 7 bases, and 7 bases had no gene match. CDR3 residues: CASKLAGASDEQFF. The CDR3, as DNA: TGTGCCAGCAAACTAGCGGGGGCTAGCGATGAGCAGTTCTTC.